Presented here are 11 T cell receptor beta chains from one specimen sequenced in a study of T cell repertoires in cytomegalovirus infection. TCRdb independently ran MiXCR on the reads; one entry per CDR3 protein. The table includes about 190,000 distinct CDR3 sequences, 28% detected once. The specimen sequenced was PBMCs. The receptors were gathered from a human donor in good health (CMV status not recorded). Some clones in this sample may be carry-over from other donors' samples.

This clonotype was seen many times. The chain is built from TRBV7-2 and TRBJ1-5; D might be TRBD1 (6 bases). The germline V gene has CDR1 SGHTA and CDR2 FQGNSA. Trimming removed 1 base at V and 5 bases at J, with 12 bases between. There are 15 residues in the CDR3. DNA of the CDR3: TGTGCCAGCAGCTTAGACGGACAGCGCGATCAGCCCCAGCATTTT. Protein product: CASSLDGQRDQPQHF.

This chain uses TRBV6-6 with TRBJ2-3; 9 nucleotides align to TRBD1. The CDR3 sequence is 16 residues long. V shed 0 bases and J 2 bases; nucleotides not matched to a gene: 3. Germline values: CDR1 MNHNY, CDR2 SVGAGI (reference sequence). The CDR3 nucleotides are TGTGCCAGCAGTTACTCACGGGACAGGGCCACAGATACGCAGTATTTT. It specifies CASSYSRDRATDTQYF.

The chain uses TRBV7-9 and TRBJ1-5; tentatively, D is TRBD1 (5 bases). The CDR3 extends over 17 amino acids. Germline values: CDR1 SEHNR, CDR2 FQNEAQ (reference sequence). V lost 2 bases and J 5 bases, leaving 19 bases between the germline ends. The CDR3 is CASSLSTGPRGHQPQHF. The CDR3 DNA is TGTGCCAGCAGCTTAAGTACGGGACCCCGGGGTCATCAGCCCCAGCATTTT. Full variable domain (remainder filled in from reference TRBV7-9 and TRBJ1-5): DTGVSQNPRHKITKRGQNVTFRCDPISEHNRLYWYRQTLGQGPEFLTYFQNEAQLEKSRLLSDRFSAERPKGSFSTLEIQRTEQGDSAMYLCASSLSTGPRGHQPQHFGDGTRLSIL.

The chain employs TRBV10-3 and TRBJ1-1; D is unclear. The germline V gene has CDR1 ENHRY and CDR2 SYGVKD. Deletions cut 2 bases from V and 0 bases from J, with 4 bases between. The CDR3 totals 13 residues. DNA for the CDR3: TGTGCCATCAGTGAGGTACTGAACACTGAAGCTTTCTTT. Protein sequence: CAISEVLNTEAFF.

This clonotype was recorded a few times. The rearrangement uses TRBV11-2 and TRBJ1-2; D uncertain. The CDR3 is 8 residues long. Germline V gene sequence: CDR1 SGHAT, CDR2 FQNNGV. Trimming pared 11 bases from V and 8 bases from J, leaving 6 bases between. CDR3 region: CAVGGYTF. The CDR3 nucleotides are TGTGCCGTGGGGGGCTACACCTTC.

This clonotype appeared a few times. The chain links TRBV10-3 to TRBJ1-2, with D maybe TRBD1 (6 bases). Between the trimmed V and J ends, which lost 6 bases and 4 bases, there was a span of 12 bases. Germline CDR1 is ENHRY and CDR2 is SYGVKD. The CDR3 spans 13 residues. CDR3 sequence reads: CAIRTGRLYGYTF. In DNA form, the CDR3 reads TGTGCCATCAGAACAGGGCGCCTCTATGGCTACACCTTC.

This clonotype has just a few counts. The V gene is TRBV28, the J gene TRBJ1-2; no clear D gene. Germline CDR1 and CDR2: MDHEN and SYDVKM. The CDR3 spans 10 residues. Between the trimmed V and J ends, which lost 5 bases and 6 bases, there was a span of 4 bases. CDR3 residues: CASSKDGYTF. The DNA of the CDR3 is TGTGCCAGCAGTAAGGATGGCTACACCTTC.

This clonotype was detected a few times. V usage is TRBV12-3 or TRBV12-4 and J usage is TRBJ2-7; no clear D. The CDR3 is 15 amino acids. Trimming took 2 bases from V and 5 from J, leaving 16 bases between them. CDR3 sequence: CASSLPPDVSDEQYF. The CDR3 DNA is TGTGCCAGCAGTTTACCTCCGGACGTCAGCGACGAGCAGTACTTC.

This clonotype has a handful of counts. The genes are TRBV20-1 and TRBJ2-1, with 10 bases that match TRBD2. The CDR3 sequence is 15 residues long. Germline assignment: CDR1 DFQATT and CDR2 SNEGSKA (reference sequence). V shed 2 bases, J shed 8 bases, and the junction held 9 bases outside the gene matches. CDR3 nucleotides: TGCAGTGCTAGACCGCTAGCGGGGGTTTACGATGAGCAGTTCTTC. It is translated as CSARPLAGVYDEQFF.

The CDR3 nucleotides are TGTGCCAGCAGCCCCCAGCGGGGGGGGACCGGGACCCAGTACTTC. This gives the protein CASSPQRGGTGTQYF. This rearrangement joins TRBV5-6 to TRBJ2-5; 10 bases are a match to TRBD2. V was pared by 4 bases and J by 7 bases, with 10 bases of the junction left unmatched. This CDR3 has 15 residues. The germline V gene encodes CDR1 SGHDT and CDR2 YYEEEE. The whole variable domain, filled in from reference TRBV5-6 and TRBJ2-5, reads DAGVTQSPTHLIKTRGQQVTLRCSPKSGHDTVSWYQQALGQGPQFIFQYYEEEERQRGNFPDRFSGHQFPNYSSELNVNALLLGDSALYLCASSPQRGGTGTQYFGPGTRLLVL.

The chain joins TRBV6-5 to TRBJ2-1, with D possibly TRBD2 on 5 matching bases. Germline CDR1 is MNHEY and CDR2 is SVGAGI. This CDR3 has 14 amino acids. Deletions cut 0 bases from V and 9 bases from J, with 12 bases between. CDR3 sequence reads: CASSYSPGKGEQFF. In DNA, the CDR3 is TGTGCCAGCAGTTACTCACCCGGGAAGGGTGAGCAGTTCTTC.